The rows below give T cell receptor beta chains drawn from one sample of a study of T cells in severe cutaneous drug reactions. TCRdb reprocessed the multiplex PCR reads and stores each CDR3 protein as one record, lacking DNA. This sample's table reports hundreds of distinct CDR3 sequences. Sequences were obtained from PBMCs. These receptors all stem from a human donor with Stevens-Johnson syndrome, a severe cutaneous drug reaction. Each CDR3 is given with its conserved first and last residue. For some rows the clone size is stated as once, few or many, or as a class when expanded; others skip it.

TRBJ2-1 | medium-sized | TRBV28 | CASSYGRSYNEQFF
TRBJ2-7 | NA | TRBV29-1 | CSVELAGSSYEQYF
TRBJ2-1 | medium-sized | TRBV18 | CASSPGVEQFF
TRBJ2-1 | medium-sized | TRBV2 | CASSAWAGHEQFF
TRBJ2-3 | large | TRBV6-1 | CASSYGDRDTQYF
TRBJ2-1 | large | TRBV4-1 | CASSRTSLLSDEQFF
TRBJ2-7 | medium-sized | TRBV7-2 | CASSLFRAESYEQYF
TRBJ1-1 | large | TRBV7-9 | CASSLKSGHTEAFF
TRBJ2-7 | medium-sized | TRBV28 | CASSSRKLRVPPPRRLFGADF
TRBJ2-1 | large | TRBV6-5 | CASSYGLPGGNEQFF
TRBJ1-1 | large | TRBV7-8 | CASSRPGTPLNTEAFF
TRBJ2-7 | medium-sized | TRBV19 | CASRSEDGWDYEQYF
TRBJ2-7 | medium-sized | TRBV6-1 | CASSGDSFIYEQYF
TRBJ2-1 | medium-sized | TRBV5-4 | CASSLVQGSNNEQFF
TRBJ2-5 | large | TRBV6-2/TRBV6-3 | CASYNGYQETQYF
TRBJ2-3 | large | TRBV6-1 | CASSPYTDTQYF
TRBJ2-3 | large | TRBV28 | CASSLRGASTDTQYF
TRBJ1-4 | NA | TRBV2 | CASSSSRGFSLFF
TRBJ1-6 | large | TRBV28 | CASSLLAWDSLSPLHF
TRBJ2-2 | large | TRBV6-1 | CASSPGTSATGELFF
TRBJ2-3 | NA | TRBV30 | CAWSPGRATDTQYF
TRBJ2-1 | large | TRBV7-3 | CASSLNSGSYNEQFF
TRBJ2-5 | medium-sized | TRBV14 | CASSQNEAQYF
TRBJ2-5 | large | TRBV2 | CASSPDRGSETQYF
TRBJ2-4 | large | TRBV7-2 | CASSLVLAGENIQYF
TRBJ2-5 | medium-sized | TRBV7-6 | CASSEGTAQTQYF
TRBJ2-1 | NA | TRBV4-1 | CASSQDGREGNEQFF
TRBJ2-1 | NA | TRBV29-1 | CSVVPRREYYNEQFF
TRBJ2-7 | NA | TRBV20-1 | CSAMVGKVYEQYF
TRBJ2-2 | large | TRBV28 | CASTPPGANTGELFF
TRBJ2-7 | large | TRBV6-2/TRBV6-3 | CASSLEGLYEQYF
TRBJ1-2 | large | TRBV2 | CASSVWDRPFNLVNYGYTF
TRBJ2-7 | medium-sized | TRBV3-1 | CASSQVRTGSHEQYF
TRBJ2-1 | NA | TRBV20-1 | CSASPSAGDYNEQFF
TRBJ2-3 | large | TRBV7-3 | CASSRAGADTQYF
TRBJ2-5 | medium-sized | TRBV5-6 | CASSEWRSRETQYF
TRBJ2-7 | large | TRBV28 | CASSLGTPTYEQYF
TRBJ2-7 | NA | TRBV29-1 | CSVGQAGGQYF
TRBJ2-7 | large | TRBV6-2/TRBV6-3 | CASRSLGENPYEQYF
TRBJ2-1 | large | TRBV28 | CASRDSVYNEQFF
TRBJ1-1 | large | TRBV28 | CASSLFGTGTEAFF
TRBJ1-3 | large | TRBV7-8 | CASSSTAGNTIYF
TRBJ2-7 | NA | TRBV29-1 | CSVFGGGYEQYF
TRBJ1-1 | NA | TRBV20-1 | CSAFPGSEAFF
TRBJ2-3 | large | TRBV4-3 | CASSQVVGREDTQYF
TRBJ2-6 | NA | TRBV6-1 | CASSEGISWANVLTF
TRBJ2-5 | large | TRBV2 | CASSPGGPQETQYF